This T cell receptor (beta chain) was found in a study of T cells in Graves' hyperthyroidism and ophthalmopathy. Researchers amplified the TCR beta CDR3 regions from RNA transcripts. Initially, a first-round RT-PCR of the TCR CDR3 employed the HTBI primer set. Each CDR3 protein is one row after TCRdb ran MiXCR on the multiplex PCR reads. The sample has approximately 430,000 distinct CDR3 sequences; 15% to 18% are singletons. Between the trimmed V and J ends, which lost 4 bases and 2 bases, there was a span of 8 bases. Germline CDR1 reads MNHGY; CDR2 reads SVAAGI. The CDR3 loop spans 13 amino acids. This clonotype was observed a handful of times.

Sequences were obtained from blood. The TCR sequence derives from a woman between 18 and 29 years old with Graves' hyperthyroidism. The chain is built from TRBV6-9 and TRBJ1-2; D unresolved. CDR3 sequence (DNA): TGTGCCAGCAGTTCGACACCAAACTATGGCTACACCTTC. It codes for CASSSTPNYGYTF.